Detailed here is one T cell receptor beta chain. Its cognate antigen is unknown. This sample stems from a study of cytomegalovirus exposure and HLA in healthy donors. Study at large: A data release that came early held some 79 million unique TCRs from HLA-typed donors. Of roughly 400 genotyped donors, more than 70% clustered with self-reported Caucasian donors.

This CDR3 is 15 amino acids long. Germline lookup yields CDR1 ENHRY and CDR2 SYGVKD. V shed 6 bases, J shed 4 bases, and the junction held 10 bases outside the gene matches. Regarding the study as a whole: CMV serostatus was the only immune exposure information that was available.

The primer mix had 60 Vbeta and 13 Jbeta primers. In the authors' workflow: Among the unique TCR beta chains that a later analysis counted, about 81 million in all, roughly 11 million were shared. Sequencing was performed with immunoSEQ multiplex PCR; in TCRdb, only in-frame clones are kept and a portion is missing. D and trimming were read from the DNA, whereas the V and J calls and clone size are those reported in that table. The sample has 150,000 to 200,000 clones; roughly 75% are singletons. The source is a woman in her 30s in good health and CMV-seronegative. This rearrangement joins TRBV10-3 to TRBJ2-3; 7 nucleotides line up with TRBD1. The sequencing sample was made of PBMCs. The CDR3: CAIRIQGGEADTQYF. CDR3 bases: TGTGCCATCAGGATCCAAGGGGGCGAGGCAGATACGCAGTATTTT.